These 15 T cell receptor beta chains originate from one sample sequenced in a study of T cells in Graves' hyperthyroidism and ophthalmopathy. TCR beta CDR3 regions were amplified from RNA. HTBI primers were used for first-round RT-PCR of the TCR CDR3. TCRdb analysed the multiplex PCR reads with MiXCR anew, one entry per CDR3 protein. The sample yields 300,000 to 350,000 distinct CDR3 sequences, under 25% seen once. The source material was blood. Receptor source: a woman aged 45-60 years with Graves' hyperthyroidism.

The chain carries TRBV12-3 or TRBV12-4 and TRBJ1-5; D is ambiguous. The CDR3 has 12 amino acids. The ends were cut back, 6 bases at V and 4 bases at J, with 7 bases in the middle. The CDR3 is CASRELNQPQHF. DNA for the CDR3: TGTGCCAGCAGGGAGCTTAATCAGCCCCAGCATTTT.

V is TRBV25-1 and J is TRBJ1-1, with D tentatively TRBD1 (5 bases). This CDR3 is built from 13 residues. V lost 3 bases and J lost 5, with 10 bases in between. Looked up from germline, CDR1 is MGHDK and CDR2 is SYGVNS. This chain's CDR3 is CASSEGGRTEAFF. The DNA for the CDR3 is TGTGCCAGCAGTGAGGGGGGGAGAACTGAAGCTTTCTTT. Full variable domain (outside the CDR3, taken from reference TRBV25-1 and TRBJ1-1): EADIYQTPRYLVIGTGKKITLECSQTMGHDKMYWYQQDPGMELHLIHYSYGVNSTEKGDLSSESTVSRIRTEHFPLTLESARPSHTSQYLCASSEGGRTEAFFGQGTRLTVV.

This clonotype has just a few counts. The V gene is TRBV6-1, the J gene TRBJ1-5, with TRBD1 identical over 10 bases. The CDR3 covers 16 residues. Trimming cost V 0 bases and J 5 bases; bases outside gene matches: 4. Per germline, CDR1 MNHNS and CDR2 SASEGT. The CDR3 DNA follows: TGTGCCAGCAGTGAAGCTTGGACAGGGGGACATCAGCCCCAGCATTTT. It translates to CASSEAWTGGHQPQHF.

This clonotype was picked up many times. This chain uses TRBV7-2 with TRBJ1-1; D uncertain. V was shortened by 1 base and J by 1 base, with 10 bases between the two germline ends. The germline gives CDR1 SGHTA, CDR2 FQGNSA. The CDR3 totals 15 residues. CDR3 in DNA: TGTGCCAGCAGCTTAGGGTTGTCCGGGAACACTGAAGCTTTCTTT. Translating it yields CASSLGLSGNTEAFF. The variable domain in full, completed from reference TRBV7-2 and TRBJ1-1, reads GAGVSQSPSNKVTEKGKDVELRCDPISGHTALYWYRQSLGQGLEFLIYFQGNSAPDKSGLPSDRFSAERTGGSVSTLTIQRTQQEDSAVYLCASSLGLSGNTEAFFGQGTRLTVV.

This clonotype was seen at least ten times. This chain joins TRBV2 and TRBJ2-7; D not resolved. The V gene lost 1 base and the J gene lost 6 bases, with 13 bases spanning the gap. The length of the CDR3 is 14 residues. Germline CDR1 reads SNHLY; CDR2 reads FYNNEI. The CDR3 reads CASSEDNQVREQYF. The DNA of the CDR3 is TGTGCCAGCAGTGAAGACAACCAGGTCCGCGAGCAGTACTTC.

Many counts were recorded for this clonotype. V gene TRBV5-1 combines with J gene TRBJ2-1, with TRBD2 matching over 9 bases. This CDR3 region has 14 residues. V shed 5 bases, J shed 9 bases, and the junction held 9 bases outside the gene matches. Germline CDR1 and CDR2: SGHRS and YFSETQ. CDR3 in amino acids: CASRPLAGGSEQFF. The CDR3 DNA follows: TGCGCCAGCAGGCCCCTTGCGGGGGGGAGTGAGCAGTTCTTC.

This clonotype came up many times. The CDR3 loop reads CSASGRGSSYNEQFF. The CDR3 DNA reads TGCAGTGCTAGTGGGCGGGGGAGCTCCTACAATGAGCAGTTCTTC. The chain is built from TRBV20-1 and TRBJ2-1; 7 bases fit TRBD2. CDR3 length equals 15 residues. J lost 0 bases, V lost 3 bases, and 5 bases had no gene match. CDR1 and CDR2 from the germline V gene are DFQATT and SNEGSKA (reference sequence).

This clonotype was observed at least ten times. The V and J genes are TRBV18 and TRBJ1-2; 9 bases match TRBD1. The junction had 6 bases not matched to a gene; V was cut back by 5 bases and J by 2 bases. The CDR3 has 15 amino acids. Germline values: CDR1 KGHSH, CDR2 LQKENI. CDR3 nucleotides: TGTGCCAGCTCAGAACCGGGACAGGGCAACTATGGCTACACCTTC. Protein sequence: CASSEPGQGNYGYTF.

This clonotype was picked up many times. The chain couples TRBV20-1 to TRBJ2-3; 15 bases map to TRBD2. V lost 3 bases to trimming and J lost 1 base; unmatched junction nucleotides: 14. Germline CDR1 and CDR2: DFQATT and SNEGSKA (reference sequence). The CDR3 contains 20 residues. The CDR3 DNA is TGCAGTGCTAGTCGCAGTGGGACTAGCGGGAGGCCCGTGGGCACAGATACGCAGTATTTT. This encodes CSASRSGTSGRPVGTDTQYF.

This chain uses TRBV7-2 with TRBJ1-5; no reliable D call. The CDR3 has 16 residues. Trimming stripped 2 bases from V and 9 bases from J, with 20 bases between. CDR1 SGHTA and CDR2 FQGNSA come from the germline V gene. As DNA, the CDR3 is TGTGCCAGCAGCTTACTTCCACCCGGGGTCGGACGGCCCCAGCATTTT. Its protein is CASSLLPPGVGRPQHF. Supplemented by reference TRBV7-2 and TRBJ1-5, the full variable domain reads GAGVSQSPSNKVTEKGKDVELRCDPISGHTALYWYRQSLGQGLEFLIYFQGNSAPDKSGLPSDRFSAERTGGSVSTLTIQRTQQEDSAVYLCASSLLPPGVGRPQHFGDGTRLSIL.

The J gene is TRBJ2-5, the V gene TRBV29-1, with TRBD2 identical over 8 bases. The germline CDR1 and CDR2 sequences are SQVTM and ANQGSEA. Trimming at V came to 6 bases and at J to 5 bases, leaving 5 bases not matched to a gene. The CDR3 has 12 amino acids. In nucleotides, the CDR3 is TGCAGCGTAGCGGGGGTGGGGGAGACCCAGTACTTC. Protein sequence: CSVAGVGETQYF.

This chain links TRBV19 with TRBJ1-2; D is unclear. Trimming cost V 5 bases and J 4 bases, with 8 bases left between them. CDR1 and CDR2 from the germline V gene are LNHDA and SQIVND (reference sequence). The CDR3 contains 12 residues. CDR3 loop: CASSAEAYGYTF. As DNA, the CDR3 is TGTGCCAGTAGTGCCGAGGCCTATGGCTACACCTTC.

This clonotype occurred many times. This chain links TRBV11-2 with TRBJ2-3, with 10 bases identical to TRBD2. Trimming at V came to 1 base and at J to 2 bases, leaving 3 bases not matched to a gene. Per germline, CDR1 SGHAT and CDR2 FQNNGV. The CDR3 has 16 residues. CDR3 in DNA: TGTGCCAGCAGCTTAGGAGCGGGAGGGAACACAGATACGCAGTATTTT. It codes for CASSLGAGGNTDTQYF.

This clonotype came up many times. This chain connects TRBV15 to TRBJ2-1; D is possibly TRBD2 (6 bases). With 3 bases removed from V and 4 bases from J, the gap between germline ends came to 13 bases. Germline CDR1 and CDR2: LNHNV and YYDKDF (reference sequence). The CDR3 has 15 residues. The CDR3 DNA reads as TGTGCCACCAGCAGGGAGGGACTGTCTTACAATGAGCAGTTCTTC. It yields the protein CATSREGLSYNEQFF.

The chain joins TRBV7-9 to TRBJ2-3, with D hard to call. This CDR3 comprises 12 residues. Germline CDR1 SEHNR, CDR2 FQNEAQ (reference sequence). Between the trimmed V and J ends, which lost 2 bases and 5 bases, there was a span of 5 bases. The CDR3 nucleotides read TGTGCCAGCAGCTTACTGTTAGATACGCAGTATTTT. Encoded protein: CASSLLLDTQYF.